This T cell receptor (beta chain) was sequenced for a study of blood T cell repertoires in COVID-19. Profiling relied on immunoSEQ multiplex PCR, and the TCRdb table lists in-frame clones only, not all of them. The data contain 150,000 to 200,000 clones, approximately 80% of them singletons. V was pared by 0 bases and J by 4 bases, with 9 bases between. In germline, CDR1 is GTSNPN, CDR2 SVGIG (reference sequence). CDR3 length equals 13 residues. The chain couples TRBV30 to TRBJ1-2; no clear D gene. Material for sequencing was peripheral blood. The sequence was obtained from a man aged 55 to 70 with COVID-19, enrolled during active disease. The CDR3 protein is CAWSVNQVYGYTF. The CDR3 coding sequence is TGTGCCTGGAGTGTAAACCAGGTCTATGGCTACACCTTC.